This TCR beta chain was observed in a study of cytomegalovirus exposure and HLA in healthy donors. PCR was performed using 60 Vbeta and 13 Jbeta primers. TCRdb's copy holds only in-frame clones and misses some; the assay was immunoSEQ multiplex PCR. Seen here are 150,000 to 180,000 clones, roughly 77% observed once, and the top ten hold approximately 8%. After removal of 4 bases from V and 3 bases from J, the junction contained 4 bases not matched to a gene. The germline CDR1 and CDR2 sequences are SGHRS and YFSETQ. There are 15 residues in the CDR3. Sequencing was done on a sample of PBMCs. The chain recombines TRBV5-1 with TRBJ1-5; TRBD1 aligns across 10 bases. The origin of this receptor is a man aged 25-40 years in good health and CMV-seropositive. In DNA form, the CDR3 reads TGCGCCAGCAGCGTGGGACAGGGGTACAATCAGCCCCAGCATTTT. Its protein product is CASSVGQGYNQPQHF.